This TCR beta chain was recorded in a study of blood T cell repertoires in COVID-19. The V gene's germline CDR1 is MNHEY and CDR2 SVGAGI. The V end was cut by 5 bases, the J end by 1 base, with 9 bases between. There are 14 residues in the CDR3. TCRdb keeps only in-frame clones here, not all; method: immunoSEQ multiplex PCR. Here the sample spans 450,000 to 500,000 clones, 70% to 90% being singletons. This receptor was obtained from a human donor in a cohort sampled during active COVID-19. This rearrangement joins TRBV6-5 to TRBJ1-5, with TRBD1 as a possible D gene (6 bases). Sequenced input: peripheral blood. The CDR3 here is CASSKGESNQPQHF. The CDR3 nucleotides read TGTGCCAGCAGTAAGGGGGAAAGCAATCAGCCCCAGCATTTT.